Listed below are T cell receptor beta chains from one sample, sequenced in a study of cytomegalovirus exposure and HLA in healthy donors. The table came from immunoSEQ multiplex PCR; TCRdb's copy has only in-frame clones and leaves some out. The sample lists roughly 140,000 clones, over 80% occurring once. Sequencing input: PBMCs. The receptors come from a female donor in good health and CMV-seronegative. The conserved cysteine and the conserved F or W are not part of the CDR3 here. D genes are given only for firm matches.

TRBJ2-1 | TRBV27 | - | ASSLRGNEQF
TRBJ1-4 | TRBV27 | - | ASSQTPREANEKLF
TRBJ2-7 | TRBV10-3 | TRBD2 | AISLAGPGEQY
TRBJ2-7 | TRBV4-1 | TRBD2 | ASSQVLAGSSYEQY
TRBJ2-7 | TRBV4-1 | - | ASASDTEYEQY
TRBJ1-3 | TRBV10-3 | - | AISGGRDTSGNTIY
TRBJ1-1 | TRBV2 | - | ASKMQGMNTEAF
TRBJ2-3 | TRBV7-9 | - | ASSETWSTDTQY
TRBJ2-5 | TRBV25-1 | - | ASSESERAAVGQY
TRBJ2-3 | TRBV5-4 | - | ASSLPTTDTQY
TRBJ2-2 | TRBV11-2 | - | ASSWVRDGELF
TRBJ2-5 | TRBV28 | TRBD1 | ASRALQGAGETQY
TRBJ2-1 | TRBV7-3 | TRBD1 | ASSWDRGRNEQF
TRBJ2-2 | TRBV28 | - | ASSIGQTGELF
TRBJ2-7 | TRBV5-6 | TRBD2 | ASSFWTSGSSYEQY
TRBJ2-5 | TRBV9 | TRBD2 | ASSVGLAGYQETQY
TRBJ1-1 | TRBV7-6 | - | ASSSGTLNTEAF
TRBJ1-1 | TRBV7-3 | TRBD1 | ASSLTSGTGVTEAF
TRBJ2-1 | TRBV7-9 | - | ASIRGNNEQF
TRBJ2-5 | TRBV6-5 | TRBD2 | ASSRDYFQETQY
TRBJ2-3 | TRBV5-1 | - | ASSLGVLERSDTQY
TRBJ2-7 | TRBV25-1 | - | ASSERRSPYEQY
TRBJ2-7 | TRBV5-1 | TRBD1 | ASRRDRGGEQY
TRBJ2-2 | TRBV11-2 | TRBD1 | ASSLEGQGVTGELF
TRBJ2-5 | TRBV5-6 | - | ASSPALTGTSKETQY
TRBJ2-3 | TRBV5-6 | - | ASSLQGREY
TRBJ2-1 | TRBV5-1 | TRBD1 | ASSPTGGSYNEQF
TRBJ1-5 | TRBV5-5 | - | ASSFGAWDQPQH
TRBJ2-3 | TRBV28 | - | ASRETSRRTDTQY
TRBJ2-3 | TRBV25-1 | - | ASSAGFYRTTDTQY
TRBJ1-1 | TRBV9 | - | ASSVDTRTGWNEAF
TRBJ2-4 | TRBV25-1 | TRBD2 | ASSEGTRKNIQY
TRBJ2-1 | TRBV30 | - | AWSTAVPPRNEQF
TRBJ2-3 | TRBV6-4 | TRBD2 | ASSQEAGVLDTQY
TRBJ2-7 | TRBV9 | - | ASSPDLKHYEQY
TRBJ2-7 | TRBV5-6 | TRBD1 | ASSPSGQGHYEQY
TRBJ2-7 | TRBV5-5 | - | ASSLIPGKRSEQY
TRBJ1-4 | TRBV25-1 | - | ASSESFAATNEKLF
TRBJ1-2 | TRBV19 | TRBD1 | ASSQTGPLYGYT